This T cell receptor beta chain was identified during a study of tissue T cells after allogeneic stem cell transplantation. Broader study findings: Tissue-detected TCR repertoire was only partly captured by blood and spleen T cells. Anatomically similar tissues had similar TCR repertoires within each patient. This small cohort was clinically heterogeneous, and sampling depth was a limitation.

This table comes from immunoSEQ multiplex PCR, and its TCRdb copy is limited to in-frame clones, with some not included. The sample has thousands of clones; around 50% are singletons. As concerns this clone: Its antigen remains unidentified. Genes and germline come from the mouse. Coverage ceases 1 residue before the CDR3 finishes, and the germline J gene fills in the end.

Germline V gene data show CDR1 as SNHLY and CDR2 as FYNGKV (reference sequence). This CDR3 spans 16 amino acids. Trimming shortened V by 1 base and J by 0 bases, and 9 bases separated the two germline ends. The time point was: mouse harvest day 7 after allogeneic transplant. Tail vein injection delivered 10^7 T-cell-depleted bone marrow cells and 10^6 splenic CD5+ T cells. Tissues came from B6→BALB/c major-mismatch GVHD mice at day 7 or 14. Sequencing input: liver tissue. The source is a female BALB/c mouse given C57BL/6 T cells with graft-versus-host disease after an allogeneic hematopoietic cell transplant. The gene calls are TRBV3 and TRBJ1-4; TRBD1 might be the D (6 bases). This CDR3 reads CASSLGGPFSNERLFF. The CDR3 DNA, read in part, is TGTGCCAGCAGCTTAGGGGGGCCCTTTTCCAACGAAAGATTATTT.